This TCR beta chain was obtained from a study of human T cells and chemical hapten exposure (dated by TCRdb to the early 2020s). Describing the broader study: For sensitization, 2% DPC in acetone was applied to a roughly 2 cm by roughly 2 cm area of upper inner arm skin. Throughout the approximately 25-week study period, patients were also given weekly therapeutic DPC doses on the scalp. Patch testing was done on the upper back using Finn chambers containing 0.01% DPC, and results were scored after 6 days according to International Contact Dermatitis Research Group standards. Most of the patients in the cohort were female, and the cohort covered alopecia areata with under or over 50% scalp involvement, alopecia totalis and alopecia universalis. Libraries were pooled for sequencing, and per-sample TCR yields varied mainly because of small differences in library volumes within the pool. In alopecia patients, the study followed how the peripheral blood TCR repertoire changed in vivo over primary and secondary sensitization to diphenylcyclopropenone (DPC), a hapten. Blood samples were taken from patients before sensitization (week 0) and at 2, 6 and about 24 weeks after DPC sensitization. Under 30 alopecia patients gave blood for TCR sequencing at one to four time points (pre-sensitization, 2, 6 and 24 weeks). The full study reports these points: No change with DPC sensitization was found in the number of TCRs above 1 in 1000 frequency, and no evidence of global repertoire structure alterations was found. Significantly more large CDR3 similarity clusters were formed by expanded TCRs than by pre-sensitization or healthy control sets, consistent with antigen-driven responses. After repeated subsampling, changes were observed in the strength of the expansion versus patch-test correlation and in the threshold at which the correlation became significant. Alopecia, a presumed autoimmune disease, was present in all patients, so the immune response of the patients might differ from that of healthy individuals. A positive correlation was found between the number of PT1 expanded TCRs and patch test score, with significance reached at thresholds 8, 16 and 32 but not 4.

Taken with the paper, the label for time point translates to: patch test 2, 6 weeks after DPC sensitization. The treatment or condition label, as the study defines it: therapeutic diphenylcyclopropenone sensitization with weekly scalp DPC. At each patch-test visit, blood was drawn before the patch test was applied. Eligible patients were aged 18 to 70, diagnosed with alopecia, deemed suitable for DPC therapy, and excluded if pregnant. Total RNA was extracted from unfractionated whole blood that had been collected in Tempus Blood RNA tubes. The method was RACE. The sequencer was a NextSeq 500. During library preparation, unique molecular identifiers were attached to individual cDNA molecules so that TCRs could be counted in a quantitative, reproducible way. For every blood RNA sample, sequencing covered both the TCR alpha and TCR beta chains. On the study's bioinformatics: A median of roughly 100,000 TCRs per sample was observed, with a range of about 20,000 to 750,000. V, J and CDR3 annotation of the TCR reads was performed with the Decombinator software suite. For PS versus PT1 abundance plots, all samples were subsampled to the same number of TCRs (28,000). TCRs were defined as expanded if absent before sensitization and observed at least eight times at the 2-week time point. In-frame beta chains were kept once TCRdb had trimmed the public reads at Q25 with fastp and called clones with MiXCR. Identical CDR3 proteins give one entry, which carries the most common genes and DNA. V and J calls and clone size were set by TCRdb, not the authors. The sample data list 110,000 to 150,000 distinct CDR3 sequences, and approximately 12% of these were observed just once. In total, the top ten clones hold 1.4% of the sample.

Measured from the cysteine to the phenylalanine, the CDR3 is 13 residues long. CDR3 DNA is the only sequence kept; it has 39 bases, read in frame from the first base. The trim is 6 bases for V and 4 bases for J, with a gap of 12 bases between the germline ends. This clonotype was counted at least ten times. The specificity of this receptor is unknown. No per-base quality is available; no much larger clone lies one base away. This chain is built from TRBV12-3 or TRBV12-4 and TRBJ2-5; no D gene can be assigned with confidence. The clonotype originates from a woman aged 45-65 years with alopecia areata. Some clones in this sample may be carry-over from other donors' samples. The sequences come from whole blood, collected in connection with sensitization to the hapten diphenylcyclopropenone (DPC). The nucleotides are TGTGCCAGCAGGCCCACATCGGGAGAGACCCAGTACTTC. This translates into CASRPTSGETQYF.